The T cell receptor (beta chain) under discussion was sequenced for a study of graft-versus-host responses after intestinal transplantation. About the study: Anti-thymocyte globulin was used for induction in all recipients, who then took tacrolimus and steroids for approximately 3 years.

Concerning this clone itself: Its target is not known.

Profiled with immunoSEQ multiplex PCR; TCRdb holds only in-frame clones, not every one. The sample shows 100,000 or so clones, roughly 87% of them seen only once. The CDR3 consists of 14 residues. J lost 3 bases, V lost 3 bases, and 4 bases had no gene match. CDR1 is MDHEN and CDR2 is SYDVKM in the germline V gene. The chain links TRBV28 to TRBJ1-2; TRBD1 matches 7 bases. This clonotype originated in a human donor who was the organ donor for an intestinal transplant. The material was unstimulated CD4+ T cells sorted from spleen or lymph node cells, obtained before transplant. For the CDR3, the DNA is TGTGCCAGCAGTTTTTATGACAGGGACTATGGCTACACCTTC. It codes for CASSFYDRDYGYTF.